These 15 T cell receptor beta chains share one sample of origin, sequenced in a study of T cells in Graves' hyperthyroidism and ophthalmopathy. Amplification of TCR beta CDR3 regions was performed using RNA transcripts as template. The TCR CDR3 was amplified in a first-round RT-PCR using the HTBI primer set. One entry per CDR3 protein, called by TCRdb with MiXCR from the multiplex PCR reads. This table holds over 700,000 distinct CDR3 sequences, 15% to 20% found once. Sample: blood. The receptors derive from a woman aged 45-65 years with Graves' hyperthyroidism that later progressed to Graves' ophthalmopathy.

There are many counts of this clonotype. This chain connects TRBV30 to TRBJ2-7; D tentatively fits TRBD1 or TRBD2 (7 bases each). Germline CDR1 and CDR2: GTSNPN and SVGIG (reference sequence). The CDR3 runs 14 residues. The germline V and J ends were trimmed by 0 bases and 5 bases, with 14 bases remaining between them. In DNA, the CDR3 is TGTGCCTGGAGTGTGTCAGGGGGAGGGAACGAGCAGTACTTC. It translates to CAWSVSGGGNEQYF.

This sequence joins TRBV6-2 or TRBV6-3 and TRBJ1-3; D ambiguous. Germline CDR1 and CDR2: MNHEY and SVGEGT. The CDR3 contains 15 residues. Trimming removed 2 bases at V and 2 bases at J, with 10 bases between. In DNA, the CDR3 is TGTGCCAGCAGTTACGGGCGACTGCCTGGAAACACCATATATTTT. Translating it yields CASSYGRLPGNTIYF.

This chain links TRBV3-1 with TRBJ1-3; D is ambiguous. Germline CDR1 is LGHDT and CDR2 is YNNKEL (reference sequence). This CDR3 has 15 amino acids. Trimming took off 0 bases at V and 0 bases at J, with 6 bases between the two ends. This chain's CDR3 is CASSQEGHSGNTIYF. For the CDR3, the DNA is TGTGCCAGCAGCCAAGAAGGTCACTCTGGAAACACCATATATTTT.

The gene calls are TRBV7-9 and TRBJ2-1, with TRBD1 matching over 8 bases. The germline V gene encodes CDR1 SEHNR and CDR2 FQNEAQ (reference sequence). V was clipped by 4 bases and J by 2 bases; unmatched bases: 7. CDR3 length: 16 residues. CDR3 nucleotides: TGTGCCAGCAGCTCGACAGGGGCGAACACCTACAATGAGCAGTTCTTC. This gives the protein CASSSTGANTYNEQFF.

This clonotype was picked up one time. CDR3 sequence reads: CASSQDQGGTDTQYF. The CDR3, as DNA: TGTGCCAGCAGCCAAGATCAGGGCGGCACAGATACGCAGTATTTT. This rearrangement joins TRBV3-1 to TRBJ2-3; D is perhaps TRBD1 (5 bases). CDR3 length equals 15 residues. Germline CDR1 is LGHDT and CDR2 is YNNKEL (reference sequence). Trimming stripped 0 bases from V and 1 base from J, with 8 bases between.

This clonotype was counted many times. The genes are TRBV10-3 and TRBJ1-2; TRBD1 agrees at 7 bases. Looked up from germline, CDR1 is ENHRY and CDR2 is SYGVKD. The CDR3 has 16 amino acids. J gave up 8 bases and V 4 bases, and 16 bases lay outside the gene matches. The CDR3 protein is CAISADLDRLYPGYTF. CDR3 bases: TGTGCCATCAGTGCCGACTTGGACAGGCTTTACCCGGGCTACACCTTC.

The CDR3 nucleotides are TGTGCCAGCAGCGCCCCGGGGCGGGGGCGCTTCTATGGCTACACCTTC. Protein sequence: CASSAPGRGRFYGYTF. This chain uses TRBV7-2 with TRBJ1-2; a possible D gene is TRBD1 (6 bases). V lost 5 bases, J lost 4 bases, and 20 bases lay in between. The CDR3 contains 16 residues. The germline V gene has CDR1 SGHTA and CDR2 FQGNSA. Supplemented by reference TRBV7-2 and TRBJ1-2, the full variable domain reads GAGVSQSPSNKVTEKGKDVELRCDPISGHTALYWYRQSLGQGLEFLIYFQGNSAPDKSGLPSDRFSAERTGGSVSTLTIQRTQQEDSAVYLCASSAPGRGRFYGYTFGSGTRLTVV.

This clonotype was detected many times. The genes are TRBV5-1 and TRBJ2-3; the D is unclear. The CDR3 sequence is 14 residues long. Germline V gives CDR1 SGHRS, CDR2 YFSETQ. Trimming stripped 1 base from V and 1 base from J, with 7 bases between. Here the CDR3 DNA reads TGCGCCAGCAGCTTGTTTCCGGGCACAGATACGCAGTATTTT. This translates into CASSLFPGTDTQYF.

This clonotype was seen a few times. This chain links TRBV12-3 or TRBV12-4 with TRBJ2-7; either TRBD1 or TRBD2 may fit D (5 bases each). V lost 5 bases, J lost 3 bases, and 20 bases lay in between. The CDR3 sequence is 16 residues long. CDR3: CASSLGATGPYYEQYF. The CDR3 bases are TGTGCCAGCAGTCTCGGGGCTACTGGTCCTTACTACGAGCAGTACTTC.

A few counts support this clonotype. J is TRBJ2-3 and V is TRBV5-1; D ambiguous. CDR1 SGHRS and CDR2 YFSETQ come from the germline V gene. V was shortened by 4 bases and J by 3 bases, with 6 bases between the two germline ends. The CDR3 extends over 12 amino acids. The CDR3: CASSITTDTQYF. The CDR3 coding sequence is TGCGCCAGCAGCATTACAACAGATACGCAGTATTTT.

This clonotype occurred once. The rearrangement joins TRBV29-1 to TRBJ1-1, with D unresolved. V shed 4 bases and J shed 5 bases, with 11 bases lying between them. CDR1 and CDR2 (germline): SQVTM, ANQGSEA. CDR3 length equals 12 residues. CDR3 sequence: CSVVGDTTEAFF. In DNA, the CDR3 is TGCAGCGTTGTCGGCGATACAACTGAAGCTTTCTTT.

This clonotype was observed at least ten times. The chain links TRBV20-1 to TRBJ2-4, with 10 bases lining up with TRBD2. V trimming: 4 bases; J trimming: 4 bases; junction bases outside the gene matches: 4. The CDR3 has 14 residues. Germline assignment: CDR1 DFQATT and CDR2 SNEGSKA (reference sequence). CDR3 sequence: CSAKTSGVKNIQYF. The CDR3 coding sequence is TGCAGTGCTAAAACTAGCGGGGTTAAAAACATTCAGTACTTC.

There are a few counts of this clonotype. The CDR3 DNA reads TGTGCCAGTAGTATTGGATCACCCCGATACGAGCAGTACTTC. This encodes CASSIGSPRYEQYF. This sequence joins TRBV19 and TRBJ2-7; D is unresolved. The germline gives CDR1 LNHDA, CDR2 SQIVND (reference sequence). The V end was cut by 3 bases, the J end by 4 bases, with 13 bases between. CDR3 length: 14 residues.

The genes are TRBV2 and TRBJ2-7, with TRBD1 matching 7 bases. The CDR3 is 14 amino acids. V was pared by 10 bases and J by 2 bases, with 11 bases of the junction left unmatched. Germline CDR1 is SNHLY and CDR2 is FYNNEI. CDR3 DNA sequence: TGTGCCACACTGATAGACAGGGTCGCCTACGAGCAGTACTTC. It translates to CATLIDRVAYEQYF.

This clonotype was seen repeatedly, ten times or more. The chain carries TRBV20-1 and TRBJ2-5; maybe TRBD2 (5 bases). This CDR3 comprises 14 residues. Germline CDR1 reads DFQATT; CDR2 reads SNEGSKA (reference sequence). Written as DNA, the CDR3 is TGCAGAGGACTGAGCGGTTTCGTGGCAGAGACCCAGTACTTC. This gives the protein CRGLSGFVAETQYF.